Shown below are 27 T cell receptor beta chains from a single sample sequenced in a study of sequential checkpoint blockade in melanoma. Treatment denoted: randomized to nivolumab then ipilimumab (arm A) or the reverse (arm B). Assay used: immunoSEQ multiplex PCR; TCRdb lists only in-frame clones, some missing. There are some 22,000 clones in the sample; about 27% occur only once, and 6.7% lies in the top ten. The input for sequencing was tumor tissue (inferred from file names), taken from a patient given nivolumab and ipilimumab in sequence. The receptors here all came from a human donor with melanoma.

The chain links TRBV19 to TRBJ2-7; 10 nucleotides match TRBD1. The CDR3 runs to 15 residues. V trimming: 3 bases; J trimming: 4 bases; junction bases outside the gene matches: 6. Germline CDR1 LNHDA, CDR2 SQIVND (reference sequence). The CDR3, as DNA: TGTGCCAGTAGTATGGGTGACAGGGGGCAGTACGAGCAGTACTTC. It encodes CASSMGDRGQYEQYF.

Only a few counts were recorded for this clone. The J gene is TRBJ2-5, the V gene TRBV11-3; D possibly corresponds to TRBD1 (6 bases). The CDR3 consists of 14 residues. The germline V and J ends were trimmed by 5 bases and 1 base, with 11 bases remaining between them. Germline V gene lookup returns CDR1 SGHNT and CDR2 YENEEA. The CDR3 loop is CASSPQGPQETQYF. CDR3 coding DNA: TGTGCCAGCAGCCCACAGGGCCCCCAAGAGACCCAGTACTTC.

This clone was recorded a few times. The chain combines TRBV23-1 with TRBJ1-6, with D hard to call. TRBV23-1 qualifies as an ORF whose function is uncertain. The CDR3 consists of 15 residues. Trimming shortened V by 6 bases and J by 9 bases, and 18 bases separated the two germline ends. DNA of the CDR3: TGCGCCAGCAGCCAAGATTGGGGTCTGGGTTCACCCCTCCACTTT. It translates to CASSQDWGLGSPLHF.

This clone was picked up a small number of times. The chain carries TRBV19 and TRBJ2-7, with 8 positions matching TRBD1. The V and J ends lost 3 bases and 3 bases, in that order; junction bases with no gene match: 4. The CDR3 contains 14 residues. Germline V gives CDR1 LNHDA, CDR2 SQIVND (reference sequence). The CDR3, as DNA: TGTGCCAGTAGTATCTCGACAGGGGACTACGAGCAGTACTTC. Protein product: CASSISTGDYEQYF.

The CDR3 DNA is TGCAGCGCTCCACAGCCGATTAACGGGTACAATGAGCAGTTCTTC. The encoded protein is CSAPQPINGYNEQFF. The chain employs TRBV29-1 and TRBJ2-1; unclear D gene. Germline CDR1 is SQVTM and CDR2 is ANQGSEA. CDR3 length: 15 residues. V dropped 7 bases and J dropped 4 bases, with 20 bases sitting between them.

The gene calls are TRBV28 and TRBJ1-1; D unclear. Trimming removed 9 bases from V and 3 bases from J, with 14 bases in between. The CDR3 length is 13 residues. Germline-derived CDR1 and CDR2 are MDHEN and SYDVKM. CDR3 protein: CASLFNGDTEAFF. The CDR3 DNA follows: TGTGCCAGTTTATTTAACGGTGACACTGAAGCTTTCTTT. The entire variable domain, with the rest obtained from reference TRBV28 and TRBJ1-1, is as follows: DVKVTQSSRYLVKRTGEKVFLECVQDMDHENMFWYRQDPGLGLRLIYFSYDVKMKEKGDIPEGYSVSREKKERFSLILESASTNQTSMYLCASLFNGDTEAFFGQGTRLTVV.

A few counts support this clone. J is TRBJ1-1 and V is TRBV28; a possible D gene is TRBD1 (6 bases). V lost 8 bases and J 3 bases, leaving 19 bases between the germline ends. CDR1 is MDHEN and CDR2 is SYDVKM in the germline V gene. The CDR3 is 15 amino acids. CDR3 in amino acids: CASRPGTYRDTEAFF. The DNA of the CDR3 is TGTGCCAGCCGTCCCGGGACATATCGGGACACTGAAGCTTTCTTT.

J is TRBJ2-2 and V is TRBV7-7, with no clear D. This CDR3 region has 14 residues. Per germline, CDR1 SSHAT and CDR2 FNYEAQ (reference sequence). V gave up 3 bases and J gave up 4 bases, with 9 bases separating them. CDR3 nucleotides: TGTGCCAGCAGCTTGGCTACTTCCACCGGGGAGCTGTTTTTT. Protein sequence: CASSLATSTGELFF.

In the case of this clone: At one end, the junction sequence differs from germline, possibly due to a read error. The CDR3 here is CAISVGPGNTEAFF. The CDR3 DNA follows: TGTGCCATCAGTGTGGGCCCGGGGAACACTGAAGCTTTCTTT. V usage is TRBV6-8 and J usage is TRBJ1-1, with D hard to call. CDR1 MNHGY and CDR2 SAAAGT come from the germline V gene. The CDR3 spans 14 residues.

This clone was recorded a few times. The chain has TRBV7-5 and TRBJ1-1; the listed D gene, TRBD1, was not tested against the DNA. TRBV7-5 is designated a pseudogene. This CDR3 region has 17 residues. Here the CDR3 DNA reads TGTGCCAGCAGCTTAATTCCGGGACAGGGGTTTAACACTGAAGCTTTCTTT. Protein: CASSLIPGQGFNTEAFF.

This clone was detected once. The chain is built from TRBV5-1 and TRBJ2-5; 11 bases match TRBD2. With V trimmed by 4 bases and J by 2 bases, 7 bases remained unmatched. CDR1 and CDR2 from the germline V gene are SGHRS and YFSETQ. CDR3 length: 16 residues. CDR3 coding DNA: TGCGCCAGCAGCCCTCGACTAGCGGGACCTCAAGAGACCCAGTACTTC. Translating it yields CASSPRLAGPQETQYF. The full variable domain, rest sourced from reference TRBV5-1 and TRBJ2-5, is KAGVTQTPRYLIKTRGQQVTLSCSPISGHRSVSWYQQTPGQGLQFLFEYFSETQRNKGNFPGRFSGRQFSNSRSEMNVSTLELGDSALYLCASSPRLAGPQETQYFGPGTRLLVL.

J is TRBJ2-1 and V is TRBV9, with D perhaps matching TRBD1 or TRBD2 (6 bases each). The CDR3 length is 12 residues. Trimming took 3 bases from V and 9 from J, leaving 10 bases between them. Germline V lookup: CDR1 SGDLS, CDR2 YYNGEE. The chain's CDR3 is CASSAGGGEQFF. The CDR3 DNA reads as TGTGCCAGCAGCGCAGGAGGGGGTGAGCAGTTCTTC.

In its sample, this clone was seen a few times. This chain connects TRBV28 to TRBJ2-7; 8 nucleotides match TRBD1. In germline, CDR1 is MDHEN, CDR2 SYDVKM. With 5 bases clipped from V and 0 bases from J, the junction kept 3 bases outside the gene matches. This CDR3 spans 14 amino acids. In DNA form, the CDR3 reads TGTGCCAGCAGTCGGGGACAGGCCTCCTACGAGCAGTACTTC. Encoded protein: CASSRGQASYEQYF.

J is TRBJ2-7 and V is TRBV6-8, with 8 positions matching TRBD2. Germline V gives CDR1 MNHGY, CDR2 SAAAGT. The J segment lost 3 bases and the V segment lost 7 bases, leaving 11 bases of the junction unmatched. The CDR3 is 15 residues long. The CDR3: CASMYSGRALYEQYF. As DNA, the CDR3 is TGTGCCAGCATGTATTCCGGGAGGGCTCTCTACGAGCAGTACTTC.

The chain has TRBV19 and TRBJ1-1; TRBD1 is a possible D gene (6 bases). The germline V and J ends were trimmed by 9 bases and 6 bases, with 14 bases remaining between them. The CDR3 consists of 12 residues. CDR1 and CDR2 (germline): LNHDA, SQIVND (reference sequence). As DNA, the CDR3 is TGTGCCAGCGCCCGGGGGGCGTCTGAAGCTTTCTTT. This translates into CASARGASEAFF.

This clone was observed a handful of times. The CDR3 loop reads CASSQTSGKTQYF. CDR3 in DNA: TGTGCCAGCAGCCAGACTAGCGGAAAGACCCAGTACTTC. The chain recombines TRBV6-8 with TRBJ2-5; 9 nucleotides line up with TRBD2. Germline-derived CDR1 and CDR2 are MNHGY and SAAAGT. Trimming took 6 bases from V and 6 from J; bases not matched to a gene: 5. The CDR3 extends over 13 amino acids.

The chain couples TRBV23-1 to TRBJ2-7; 13 positions match TRBD2. TRBV23-1 has ORF status, its function being uncertain. This CDR3 is 17 amino acids long. J was trimmed by 5 bases and V by 3 bases; bases with no gene match: 10. DNA of the CDR3: TGCGCCAGCAGTCACTATCGGACTAGCGGGAGATACCACGAGCAGTACTTC. Translation: CASSHYRTSGRYHEQYF.

This clone was counted only a few times. This chain links TRBV11-3 with TRBJ1-2, with 11 bases aligning to TRBD1. V lost 3 bases and J lost 6; bases outside the gene matches: 3. CDR3 length: 14 residues. Per the germline V gene, CDR1 is SGHNT and CDR2 is YENEEA. CDR3 in amino acids: CASSLGQGGNGYTF. In DNA, the CDR3 is TGTGCCAGCAGCTTGGGACAGGGGGGTAATGGCTACACCTTC.

The chain recombines TRBV30 with TRBJ1-1; 7 positions match TRBD1. V lost 5 bases and J lost 3; bases outside the gene matches: 6. The CDR3 totals 13 residues. Per the germline V gene, CDR1 is GTSNPN and CDR2 is SVGIG (reference sequence). The CDR3 here is CAWYRDSYTEAFF. In DNA form, the CDR3 reads TGTGCCTGGTACCGGGACAGTTACACTGAAGCTTTCTTT.

The chain recombines TRBV28 with TRBJ2-6; D is uncertain. CDR1 is MDHEN, CDR2 SYDVKM, per germline. V lost 5 bases to trimming and J lost 4 bases, with 3 bases between them. The CDR3 runs 12 residues. The CDR3 sequence: CASSLGANVLTF. Here the CDR3 DNA reads TGTGCCAGCAGTCTAGGGGCCAACGTCCTGACTTTC.

In its sample, this clone was seen a few times. The J gene is TRBJ2-7, the V gene TRBV11-3; 7 positions match TRBD2. The germline V gene has CDR1 SGHNT and CDR2 YENEEA. Trimming at V came to 5 bases and at J to 0 bases, leaving 13 bases not matched to a gene. The CDR3 has 17 residues. The CDR3 coding sequence is TGTGCCAGCAGCCCCCTCCCCAGCGGGGAAAGCTCCTACGAGCAGTACTTC. It encodes CASSPLPSGESSYEQYF.

This sequence joins TRBV9 and TRBJ2-3, with TRBD2 matching over 14 bases. The CDR3 loop spans 15 amino acids. Germline trimming cut 4 bases from V and 6 bases from J; bases unmatched to any gene: 4. Germline assignment: CDR1 SGDLS and CDR2 YYNGEE. The CDR3 here is CASSPRTSGGDTQYF. The CDR3 DNA is TGTGCCAGCAGCCCGCGGACTAGCGGGGGGGATACGCAGTATTTT.

This clone was seen a handful of times. The genes are TRBV27 and TRBJ2-1; 8 nucleotides match TRBD2. The V gene end was trimmed by 11 bases and the J gene end by 6 bases; junction bases not matched to a gene: 12. Germline assignment: CDR1 MNHEY and CDR2 SMNVEV (reference sequence). The CDR3 sequence is 14 residues long. CDR3 protein: CASRPGLGGNEQFF. CDR3 nucleotides: TGTGCCTCCCGTCCGGGACTAGGGGGCAATGAGCAGTTCTTC.

The chain joins TRBV19 to TRBJ1-2; TRBD1 matches at 7 bases. This CDR3 is 19 amino acids long. V shed 4 bases and J 4 bases; nucleotides not matched to a gene: 21. Germline V lookup: CDR1 LNHDA, CDR2 SQIVND (reference sequence). Here the CDR3 DNA reads TGTGCCAGTAGTAAAGGCCCCGGTGGAGGGGGCCATAGTCTCTATGGCTACACCTTC. Its translation: CASSKGPGGGGHSLYGYTF.

This clone was detected only a few times. This chain uses TRBV7-6 with TRBJ2-7, with 7 bases fitting TRBD1. Germline assignment: CDR1 SGHVS and CDR2 FNYEAQ. The length of the CDR3 is 14 residues. V was clipped by 5 bases and J by 7 bases; unmatched bases: 11. As DNA, the CDR3 is TGTGCCAGCAGCACAGGGGTTACGCCGCCGGAGCAGTACTTC. Translating gives CASSTGVTPPEQYF.

This clone has only a few counts. V gene TRBV9 combines with J gene TRBJ1-5; D uncertain. Germline V gives CDR1 SGDLS, CDR2 YYNGEE. The V and J ends lost 0 bases and 4 bases respectively, with 5 bases between them. The CDR3 extends over 13 amino acids. CDR3 in amino acids: CASSVAPNQPQHF. In DNA form, the CDR3 reads TGTGCCAGCAGCGTAGCCCCGAATCAGCCCCAGCATTTT.

This chain joins TRBV27 and TRBJ2-1, with 9 bases that match TRBD2. Germline V gene lookup returns CDR1 MNHEY and CDR2 SMNVEV (reference sequence). CDR3 length equals 16 residues. With V trimmed by 6 bases and J by 1 base, 7 bases remained unmatched. In DNA, the CDR3 is TGTGCCAGCAGGGCTGCGGGGGGGTTTTCCTACAATGAGCAGTTCTTC. The encoded protein is CASRAAGGFSYNEQFF.